This entry describes one T cell receptor (beta chain). The sample belongs to a study of blood T cell repertoires in COVID-19. V lost 3 bases and J 4 bases, leaving 8 bases between the germline ends. Per germline, CDR1 SGHNT and CDR2 YENEEA. The CDR3 totals 13 residues. In terms of age and location, participants ranged from roughly 18 to 100 years and lived in about two dozen US areas. Which cohort a participant joined came from the clinical history participants gave. Cohort 3 donors were reported recovered after two negative PCRs, clearance, or symptom resolution. Original data processing: Quantification of nucleated cells was approximated via reference gene primer amplification. TCRdb's table, derived via immunoSEQ multiplex PCR, lists solely in-frame clones and lacks some. Clone size and the V and J calls come from that table; the DNA yielded D and trimming. This sample has fewer than 250,000 clones, with roughly 90% found just once.

The chain links TRBV11-3 to TRBJ2-3; the D gene is possibly TRBD2 (5 bases). The sequence was collected from a woman in her late teens or twenties who had recovered from COVID-19. The sample comprised PBMCs or T cells enriched from blood (not recorded which). The chain's CDR3 is CASSFSGSDTQYF. The CDR3 DNA follows: TGTGCCAGCAGCTTTTCGGGGTCAGATACGCAGTATTTT.